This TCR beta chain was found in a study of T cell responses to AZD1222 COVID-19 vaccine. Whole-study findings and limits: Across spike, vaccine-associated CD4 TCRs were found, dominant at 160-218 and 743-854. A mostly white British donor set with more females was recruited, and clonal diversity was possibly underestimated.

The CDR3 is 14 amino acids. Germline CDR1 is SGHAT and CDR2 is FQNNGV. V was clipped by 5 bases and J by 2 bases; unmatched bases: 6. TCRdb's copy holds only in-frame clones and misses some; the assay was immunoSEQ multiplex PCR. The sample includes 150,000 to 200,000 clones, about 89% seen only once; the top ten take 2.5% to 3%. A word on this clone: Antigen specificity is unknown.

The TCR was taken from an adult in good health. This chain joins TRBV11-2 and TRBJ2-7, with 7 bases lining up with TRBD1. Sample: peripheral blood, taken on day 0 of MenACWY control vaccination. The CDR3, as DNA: TGTGCCAGCAGCATACGAGGGGGCACCTACGAGCAGTACTTC. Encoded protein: CASSIRGGTYEQYF.